Shown below are 25 T cell receptor beta chains from a single sample sequenced in a study of T-cell reconstitution after alpha-beta-depleted transplantation in children. It was with unique molecular identifiers that the TCRbeta library was prepared. TCRdb re-called the PCR reads through MiXCR, storing one row per CDR3 protein. The sample shows 400,000 to 500,000 distinct CDR3 sequences, about a tenth of them seen only once. Sequencing was performed on PBMCs from the stem cell graft donor, taken from the stem cell graft. These receptors all stem from a human donor who donated a stem cell graft to a child with acute myeloid leukemia.

This clonotype was detected many times. The J gene is TRBJ1-1, the V gene TRBV10-3; unclear D gene. CDR3 length: 15 amino acids. CDR1 ENHRY and CDR2 SYGVKD come from the germline V gene. Trimming removed 3 bases from V and 1 base from J, with 12 bases in between. DNA of the CDR3: TGTGCCATCAGTGAATTGGGAGTAGGGAACACTGAAGCTTTCTTT. This encodes CAISELGVGNTEAFF.

This clonotype was found many times. CDR3: CSVEGPSGYEQYF. As DNA, the CDR3 is TGCAGCGTTGAAGGGCCCTCGGGCTACGAGCAGTACTTC. V usage is TRBV29-1 and J usage is TRBJ2-7, with unresolved D. In germline, CDR1 is SQVTM, CDR2 ANQGSEA. V lost 1 base and J lost 3, with 10 bases in between. The CDR3 length is 13 residues.

J is TRBJ2-1 and V is TRBV24-1; 7 positions agree with TRBD2. Germline trimming cut 3 bases from V and 0 bases from J; bases unmatched to any gene: 10. Germline V gene sequence: CDR1 KGHDR, CDR2 SFDVKD. This CDR3 region has 18 residues. As DNA, the CDR3 is TGTGCCACCAGTGATCCCAAGGAGGGGACTACCTCCTACAATGAGCAGTTCTTC. Amino acids: CATSDPKEGTTSYNEQFF.

This clonotype turned up a few times. The genes are TRBV3-1 and TRBJ1-1; tentatively, D is TRBD1 (5 bases). The CDR3 sequence is 15 residues long. V lost 3 bases to trimming and J lost 5 bases, with 16 bases between them. CDR1 is LGHDT, CDR2 YNNKEL, per germline (reference sequence). CDR3 region: CASSQSPQGGTEAFF. The CDR3 nucleotides read TGTGCCAGCAGCCAGAGCCCCCAGGGAGGGACTGAAGCTTTCTTT.

This clonotype showed up many times. This CDR3 is CASSESRTLSSYNEQFF. DNA of the CDR3: TGCGCCAGCAGTGAGTCGAGGACCCTCAGCTCCTACAATGAGCAGTTCTTC. The chain uses TRBV10-2 and TRBJ2-1; D gene unclear. Germline V gene lookup returns CDR1 WSHSY and CDR2 SAAADI. Trimming removed 0 bases at V and 0 bases at J, with 12 bases between. The CDR3 is 17 amino acids.

This clonotype has a handful of counts. The chain uses TRBV5-5 and TRBJ2-5; D uncertain. CDR3 length: 16 amino acids. V shed 0 bases and J shed 0 bases, with 12 bases lying between them. Per the germline V gene, CDR1 is SGHKS and CDR2 is YYEKEE (reference sequence). CDR3 amino acids: CASSLDSYRHQETQYF. CDR3 DNA: TGTGCCAGCAGCTTGGATTCTTATAGACACCAAGAGACCCAGTACTTC. The variable domain in full, with the rest retrieved from reference TRBV5-5 and TRBJ2-5, is DAGVTQSPTHLIKTRGQQVTLRCSPISGHKSVSWYQQVLGQGPQFIFQYYEKEERGRGNFPDRFSARQFPNYSSELNVNALLLGDSALYLCASSLDSYRHQETQYFGPGTRLLVL.

This clonotype was picked up a small number of times. The chain uses TRBV5-1 and TRBJ1-1; 12 bases match TRBD1. The CDR3 consists of 16 residues. CDR1 is SGHRS and CDR2 is YFSETQ in the germline V gene. Germline trimming cut 4 bases from V and 6 bases from J; bases unmatched to any gene: 10. The CDR3, as DNA: TGCGCCAGCAGCGCCGGGACAGGGGGCTGGCGCCCTGAAGCTTTCTTT. Protein product: CASSAGTGGWRPEAFF. Full variable domain (missing parts from reference TRBV5-1 and TRBJ1-1): KAGVTQTPRYLIKTRGQQVTLSCSPISGHRSVSWYQQTPGQGLQFLFEYFSETQRNKGNFPGRFSGRQFSNSRSEMNVSTLELGDSALYLCASSAGTGGWRPEAFFGQGTRLTVV.

This clonotype was found many times. This sequence joins TRBV5-1 and TRBJ2-7; D call uncertain. The V end lost 4 bases, the J end lost 0 bases, and 11 bases lay between the germline ends. The germline CDR1 and CDR2 sequences are SGHRS and YFSETQ. The CDR3 has 14 residues. CDR3 loop: CASSRTTDSYEQYV. CDR3 in DNA: TGCGCCAGCAGCAGGACCACGGACTCCTACGAGCAGTACGTC.

This chain joins TRBV5-1 and TRBJ1-2; D gene uncertain. From germline, CDR1 is SGHRS and CDR2 YFSETQ. This CDR3 contains 11 residues. V lost 2 bases to trimming and J lost 8 bases, with 7 bases between them. The CDR3 DNA follows: TGCGCCAGCAGCTTCGAAGGGGGCTACACCTTC. Its translation is CASSFEGGYTF.

V and J are TRBV3-1 and TRBJ2-7, with D possibly being TRBD1 (6 bases). Germline CDR1 LGHDT, CDR2 YNNKEL (reference sequence). The CDR3 runs to 14 residues. V was clipped by 1 base and J by 4 bases, with 11 bases between them. The CDR3 protein is CASSQGGQPYEQYV. CDR3 coding DNA: TGTGCCAGCAGCCAAGGGGGGCAGCCTTACGAGCAGTACGTC.

The rearrangement joins TRBV6-1 to TRBJ2-1; D is perhaps TRBD1 or TRBD2 (7 bases each). This CDR3 has 14 residues. V lost 11 bases and J lost 1, with 15 bases in between. Germline CDR1 reads MNHNS; CDR2 reads SASEGT. The CDR3 protein is CAGGGQTSYNEQFF. CDR3 DNA sequence: TGTGCCGGGGGGGGACAGACATCCTACAATGAGCAGTTCTTC.

This clonotype was seen only a few times. V is TRBV20-1 and J is TRBJ2-1, with 12 bases fitting TRBD1. Trimming took 5 bases from V and 5 from J; bases not matched to a gene: 4. CDR1 is DFQATT and CDR2 is SNEGSKA in the germline V gene (reference sequence). The CDR3 spans 14 residues. The CDR3 region is CSADRDRGHNEQFF. The DNA of the CDR3 is TGCAGTGCTGACCGGGACAGGGGGCACAATGAGCAGTTCTTC.

This clonotype came up a few times. The rearrangement joins TRBV6-1 to TRBJ1-1, with D perhaps TRBD1 (6 bases). The V and J ends lost 7 bases and 4 bases respectively, with 22 bases between them. Germline V gene data show CDR1 as MNHNS and CDR2 as SASEGT. The CDR3 extends over 16 amino acids. The DNA of the CDR3 is TGTGCCAGCAACAATGAAGGAGGGGACACCCGCACTGAAGCTTTCTTT. Residues: CASNNEGGDTRTEAFF.

This clonotype has more than one count but fewer than ten. The genes are TRBV6-5 and TRBJ1-5; 10 nucleotides match TRBD1. Per germline, CDR1 MNHEY and CDR2 SVGAGI. The CDR3 length is 14 residues. After removal of 4 bases from V and 11 bases from J, the junction contained 8 bases not matched to a gene. CDR3 in DNA: TGTGCCAGCAGTTTAGCCGGGACAGGGGTGGCCCAGCATTTT. Its translation: CASSLAGTGVAQHF.

The chain carries TRBV7-9 and TRBJ2-3; 7 nucleotides align to TRBD1. Germline CDR1 reads SEHNR; CDR2 reads FQNEAQ (reference sequence). The CDR3 sequence is 14 residues long. Losses at the gene ends were 6 bases for V and 2 bases for J; bases not matched to a gene: 5. The CDR3: CASRWTGPTDTQYF. The CDR3 DNA is TGTGCCAGCAGGTGGACAGGCCCCACAGATACGCAGTATTTT.

This clonotype was picked up a small number of times. The chain joins TRBV12-3 or TRBV12-4 to TRBJ1-2, with TRBD1 matching 11 bases. After removal of 1 base from V and 3 bases from J, the junction contained 10 bases not matched to a gene. This CDR3 has 18 amino acids. DNA of the CDR3: TGTGCCAGCAGTTTAGGGACAGGGGGCGCGAAAGGGGACTATGGCTACACCTTC. As protein: CASSLGTGGAKGDYGYTF.

In this sample, this clonotype turned up many times. The chain recombines TRBV7-3 with TRBJ2-6; D ambiguous. Deletions cut 5 bases from V and 0 bases from J, with 5 bases between. Germline-derived CDR1 and CDR2 are SGHTA and FQGTGA. The CDR3 loop spans 14 amino acids. The CDR3: CASSQTSGANVLTF. The CDR3 DNA reads as TGTGCCAGCAGCCAAACCTCTGGGGCCAACGTCCTGACTTTC.

J is TRBJ2-5 and V is TRBV12-3 or TRBV12-4; no reliable D call. CDR3 length: 13 amino acids. The germline V and J ends were trimmed by 4 bases and 4 bases, with 10 bases remaining between them. The CDR3 reads CASSWSNGETQYF. The CDR3, as DNA: TGTGCCAGCAGTTGGTCTAACGGAGAGACCCAGTACTTC.

The V call is TRBV20-1, the J call TRBJ2-3; 7 bases match TRBD2. CDR1 DFQATT and CDR2 SNEGSKA come from the germline V gene (reference sequence). The CDR3 contains 16 residues. With 1 base clipped from V and 4 bases from J, the junction kept 11 bases outside the gene matches. In DNA form, the CDR3 reads TGCAGTGCTAGAGCCTTGGCCAGCGGGGTCCCAGATACGCAGTATTTT. This sequence encodes CSARALASGVPDTQYF.

This clonotype was counted only a few times. The chain joins TRBV20-1 to TRBJ2-1; 7 bases map to TRBD2. Germline CDR1 is DFQATT and CDR2 is SNEGSKA (reference sequence). This CDR3 has 13 residues. After removal of 4 bases from V and 4 bases from J, the junction contained 4 bases not matched to a gene. CDR3 nucleotide sequence: TGCAGTGCTATAGCGGGCCTATACAATGAGCAGTTCTTC. Translated: CSAIAGLYNEQFF.

This chain connects TRBV6-1 to TRBJ2-7; the match to TRBD1 covers 7 bases. Trimming at V came to 5 bases and at J to 1 base, leaving 5 bases not matched to a gene. There are 14 residues in the CDR3. The germline gives CDR1 MNHNS, CDR2 SASEGT. This CDR3 is CASSNRDSSYEQYF. The CDR3 DNA sequence: TGTGCCAGCAGTAATAGGGACAGTTCCTACGAGCAGTACTTC.

This clonotype appeared a few times. V and J are TRBV7-9 and TRBJ1-5, with D possibly TRBD1 on 6 matching bases. The CDR3 runs 14 residues. V shed 1 base and J shed 9 bases, with 13 bases lying between them. Germline V lookup: CDR1 SEHNR, CDR2 FQNEAQ (reference sequence). The CDR3 is CASSLGTDTRPQHF. The CDR3 DNA reads TGTGCCAGCAGCTTAGGGACAGATACCCGGCCCCAGCATTTT.

This clonotype was seen once. A clone one base away is much larger, so this may be a read error. The chain joins TRBV20-1 to TRBJ2-5; D is possibly TRBD1 or TRBD2 (5 bases each). In germline, CDR1 is DFQATT, CDR2 SNEGSKA (reference sequence). The CDR3 covers 14 residues. CDR3 sequence: CSASDRQGRETQCF. In DNA form, the CDR3 reads TGCAGTGCTAGTGATCGGCAGGGACGAGAGACCCAGTGCTTC.

This clonotype has just a few counts. The V call is TRBV30, the J call TRBJ2-7, with D hard to call. The CDR3 runs 13 residues. The V end was cut by 2 bases, the J end by 6 bases, with 14 bases between. Germline V gene lookup returns CDR1 GTSNPN and CDR2 SVGIG (reference sequence). The CDR3 bases are TGTGCCTGGAGTTCCGGGCCTCTAGGCGAGCAGTACGTC. Translated: CAWSSGPLGEQYV.

The chain joins TRBV20-1 to TRBJ2-7; D is perhaps TRBD2 (5 bases). Trimming removed 0 bases at V and 6 bases at J, with 21 bases between. CDR1 and CDR2 from the germline V gene are DFQATT and SNEGSKA (reference sequence). This CDR3 is 16 amino acids long. As DNA, the CDR3 is TGCAGTGCTAGAGATCCGGCAGGAGTGGGAGCGGTCGAGCAGTACTTC. Its protein is CSARDPAGVGAVEQYF.